In its sample, the clone carrying this T cell receptor (beta chain) was seen many times. Its antigen is still unknown. This specimen belongs to a study of T cells in Graves' hyperthyroidism and ophthalmopathy. General study results and limits: A model using 13 V-J features told ophthalmopathy apart from stable hyperthyroidism.

RNA transcripts gave rise to amplified TCR beta CDR3 regions. First-round RT-PCR with HTBI primers amplified the TCR CDR3 region. MiXCR, applied by TCRdb to the multiplex PCR reads, yields one record per CDR3 protein. The table shows approximately 630,000 distinct CDR3 sequences, with under 20% occurring only once. This CDR3 is 16 amino acids long. The germline V gene has CDR1 SGHTA and CDR2 FQGTGA. V shed 4 bases, J shed 4 bases, and the junction held 11 bases outside the gene matches. The sample was blood. The receptor was derived from a woman aged 25 to 39 with Graves' hyperthyroidism. This chain joins TRBV7-3 and TRBJ2-3, with 7 positions matching TRBD1. The CDR3 region has the DNA TGTGCCAGCAGCTCAGGAAGACAGGGCCTATCAGATACGCAGTATTTT. As protein: CASSSGRQGLSDTQYF.